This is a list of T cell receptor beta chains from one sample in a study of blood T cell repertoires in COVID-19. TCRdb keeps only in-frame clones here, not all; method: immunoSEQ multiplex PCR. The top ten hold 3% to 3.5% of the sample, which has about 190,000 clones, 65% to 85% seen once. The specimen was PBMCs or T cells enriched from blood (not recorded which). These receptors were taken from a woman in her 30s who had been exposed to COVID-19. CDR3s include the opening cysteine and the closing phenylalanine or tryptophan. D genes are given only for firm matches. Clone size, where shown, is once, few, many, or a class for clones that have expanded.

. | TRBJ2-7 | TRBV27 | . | CASSSSRNAYEQYF | TGTGCCAGCAGTTCCTCTAGGAACGCCTACGAGCAGTACTTC
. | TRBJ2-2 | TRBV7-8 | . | CASSSSSGPNTGELFF | TGTGCCAGCAGTTCATCTTCGGGTCCAAACACCGGGGAGCTGTTTTTT
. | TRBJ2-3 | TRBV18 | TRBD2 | CASSGSPLRGATDTQYF | TGTGCCAGCTCAGGATCCCCTCTGCGGGGGGCCACAGATACGCAGTATTTT
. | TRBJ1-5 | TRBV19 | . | CASSIDRGGETGNQPQHF | TGTGCCAGTAGTATAGATAGGGGGGGGGAGACGGGCAATCAGCCCCAGCATTTT
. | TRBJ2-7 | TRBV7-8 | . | CASSPAYEQYF | TGTGCCAGCAGCCCTGCCTACGAGCAGTACTTC
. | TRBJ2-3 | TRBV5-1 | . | CASSARTSTDTQYF | TGCGCCAGCAGCGCGAGGACTAGCACAGATACGCAGTATTTT
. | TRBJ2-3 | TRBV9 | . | CASTYLGGATDTQYF | TGTGCCAGCACCTATTTAGGGGGTGCGACAGATACGCAGTATTTT
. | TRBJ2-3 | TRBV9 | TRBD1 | CASSVTTGTGFTDTQYF | TGTGCCAGCAGCGTCACCACCGGGACAGGGTTCACAGATACGCAGTATTTT
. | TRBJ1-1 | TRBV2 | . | CASSDHFGGSFF | TGTGCCAGCAGTGACCATTTCGGGGGGTCTTTCTTT
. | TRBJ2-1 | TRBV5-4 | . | CASSEAQGGTYNEQFF | TGTGCCAGCAGCGAAGCACAGGGTGGGACATACAATGAGCAGTTCTTC
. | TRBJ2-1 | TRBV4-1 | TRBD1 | CASSQYLRDRGDDEQFF | TGCGCCAGCAGCCAATATTTAAGGGACAGGGGAGACGATGAGCAGTTCTTC
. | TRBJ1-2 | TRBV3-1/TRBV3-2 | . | CASSRETGGYTF | TGTGCCAGCAGCCGAGAGACGGGTGGCTACACCTTC
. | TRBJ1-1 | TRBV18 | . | CASSISTPNTEAFF | TGTGCCAGCTCAATTTCAACACCGAACACTGAAGCTTTCTTT
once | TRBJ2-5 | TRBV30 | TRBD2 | CAWRLAGYQETQYF | TGTGCCTGGAGACTAGCGGGGTACCAAGAGACCCAGTACTTC
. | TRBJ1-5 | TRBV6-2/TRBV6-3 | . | CASSREAVSNQPQHF | TGTGCCAGCAGCCGTGAAGCCGTTAGCAATCAGCCCCAGCATTTT
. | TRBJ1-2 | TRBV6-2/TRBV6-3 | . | CASSWTANYGYTF | TGTGCCAGCAGCTGGACAGCGAACTATGGCTACACCTTC
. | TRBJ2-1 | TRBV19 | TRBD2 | CASSITGGFNEQFF | TGTGCCAGTAGTATTACGGGGGGGTTCAATGAGCAGTTCTTC
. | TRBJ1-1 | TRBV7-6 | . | CASRRDTMNTEAFF | TGTGCCAGCCGCCGGGACACTATGAACACTGAAGCTTTCTTT
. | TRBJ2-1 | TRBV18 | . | CASSPGHIHNEQFF | TGTGCCAGCTCGCCCGGACACATCCACAATGAGCAGTTCTTC
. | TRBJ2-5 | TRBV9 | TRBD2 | CASSRTSGGAPETQYF | TGTGCCAGCAGCAGGACTAGCGGGGGGGCCCCGGAGACCCAGTACTTC
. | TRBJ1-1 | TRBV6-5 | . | CASSYGQNTEAFF | TGTGCCAGCAGTTACGGGCAGAACACTGAAGCTTTCTTT
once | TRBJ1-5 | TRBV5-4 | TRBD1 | CASSLNPGTGLCNQPQHF | TGTGCCAGCAGCTTGAACCCCGGGACAGGGCTTTGCAATCAGCCCCAGCATTTT
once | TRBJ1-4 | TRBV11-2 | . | CASSHNPDSTEKLFF | TGTGCCAGCAGCCATAATCCGGACAGTACGGAAAAACTGTTTTTT
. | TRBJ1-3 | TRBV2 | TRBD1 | CASSVQGTFSGNTIYF | TGTGCCAGCAGTGTACAGGGGACCTTCTCTGGAAACACCATATATTTT
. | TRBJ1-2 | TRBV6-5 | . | CASIGGGAGYTF | TGTGCCAGCATAGGCGGAGGGGCTGGCTACACCTTC
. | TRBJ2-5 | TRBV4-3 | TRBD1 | CASSQVPDRPETQYF | TGCGCCAGCAGCCAAGTACCGGACAGGCCAGAGACCCAGTACTTC
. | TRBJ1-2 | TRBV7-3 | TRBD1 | CASSFTGAANYGYTF | TGTGCCAGCAGCTTTACAGGGGCCGCGAACTATGGCTACACCTTC
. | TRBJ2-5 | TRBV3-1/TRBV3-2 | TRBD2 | CASSAQLAGIQETQYF | TGTGCCAGCAGCGCCCAACTAGCGGGGATCCAAGAGACCCAGTACTTC
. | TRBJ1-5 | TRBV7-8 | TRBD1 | CASSRIPRTGNGQPQHF | TGTGCCAGCAGCCGCATCCCCCGGACAGGGAACGGTCAGCCCCAGCATTTT
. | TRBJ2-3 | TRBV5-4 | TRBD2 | CASSFTSSGGADTQYF | TGTGCCAGCAGCTTCACGTCTAGCGGGGGGGCAGATACGCAGTATTTT